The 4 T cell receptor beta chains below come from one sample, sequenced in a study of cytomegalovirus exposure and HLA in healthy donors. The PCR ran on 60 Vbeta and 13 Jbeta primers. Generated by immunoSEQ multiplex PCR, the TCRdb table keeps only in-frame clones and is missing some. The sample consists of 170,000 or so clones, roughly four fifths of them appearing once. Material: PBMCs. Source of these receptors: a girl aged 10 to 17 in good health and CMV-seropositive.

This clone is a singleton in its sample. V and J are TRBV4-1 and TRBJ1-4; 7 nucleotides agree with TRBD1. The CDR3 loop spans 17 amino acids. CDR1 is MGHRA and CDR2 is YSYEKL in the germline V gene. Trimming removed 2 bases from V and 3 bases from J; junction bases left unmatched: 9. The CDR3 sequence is CASSQLWIGQANEKLFF. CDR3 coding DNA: TGCGCCAGCAGCCAATTGTGGATAGGACAGGCTAATGAAAAACTGTTTTTT.

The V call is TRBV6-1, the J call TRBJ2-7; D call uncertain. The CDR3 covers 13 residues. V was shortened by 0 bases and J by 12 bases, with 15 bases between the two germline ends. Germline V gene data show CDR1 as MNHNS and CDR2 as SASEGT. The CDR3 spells CASSEALGVQRYF. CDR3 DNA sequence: TGTGCCAGCAGTGAAGCCTTGGGCGTGCAACGGTACTTC.

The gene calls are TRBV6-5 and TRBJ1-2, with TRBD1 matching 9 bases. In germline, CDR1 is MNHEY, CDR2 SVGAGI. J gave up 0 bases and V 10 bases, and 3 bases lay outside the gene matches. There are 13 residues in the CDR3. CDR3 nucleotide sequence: TGTGCCACCCGGACAGGGGCTAACTATGGCTACACCTTC. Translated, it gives CATRTGANYGYTF.

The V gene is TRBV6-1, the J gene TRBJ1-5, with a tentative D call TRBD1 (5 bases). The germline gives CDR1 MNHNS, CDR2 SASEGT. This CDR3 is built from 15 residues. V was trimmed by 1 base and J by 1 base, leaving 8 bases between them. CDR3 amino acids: CASSEEGLSNQPQHF. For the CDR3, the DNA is TGTGCCAGCAGTGAAGAGGGGCTAAGCAATCAGCCCCAGCATTTT.